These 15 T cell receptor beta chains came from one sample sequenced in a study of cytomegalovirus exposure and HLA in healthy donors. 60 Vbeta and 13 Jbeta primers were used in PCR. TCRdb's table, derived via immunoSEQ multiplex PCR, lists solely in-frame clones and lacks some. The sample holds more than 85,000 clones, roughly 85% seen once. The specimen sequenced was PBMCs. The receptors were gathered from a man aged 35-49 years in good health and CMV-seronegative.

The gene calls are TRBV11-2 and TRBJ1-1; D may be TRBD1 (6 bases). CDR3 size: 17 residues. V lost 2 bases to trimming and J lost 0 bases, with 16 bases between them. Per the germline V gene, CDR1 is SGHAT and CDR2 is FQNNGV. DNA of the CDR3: TGTGCCAGCAGCTTATTCTCCACAGGGATCATGAACACTGAAGCTTTCTTT. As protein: CASSLFSTGIMNTEAFF.

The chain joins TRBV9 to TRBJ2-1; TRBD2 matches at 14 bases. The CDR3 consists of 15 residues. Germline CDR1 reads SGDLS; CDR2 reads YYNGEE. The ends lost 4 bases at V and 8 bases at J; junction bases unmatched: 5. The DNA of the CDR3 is TGTGCCAGCAGCCCGCGGACTAGCGGGGGGCATGAGCAGTTCTTC. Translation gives CASSPRTSGGHEQFF.

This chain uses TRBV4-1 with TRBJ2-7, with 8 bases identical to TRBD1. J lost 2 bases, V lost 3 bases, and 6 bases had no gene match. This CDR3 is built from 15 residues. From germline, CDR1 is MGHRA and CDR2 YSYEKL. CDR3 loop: CASSQITQGAYEQYF. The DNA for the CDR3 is TGCGCCAGCAGCCAGATTACACAGGGGGCCTACGAGCAGTACTTC.

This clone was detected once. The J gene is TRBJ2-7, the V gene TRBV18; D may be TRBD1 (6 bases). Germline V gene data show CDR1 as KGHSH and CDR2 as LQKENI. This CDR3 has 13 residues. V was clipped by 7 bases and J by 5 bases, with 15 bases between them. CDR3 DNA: TGTGCCAGCTACTCTCAGGGGATCCACGAGCAGTACTTC. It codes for CASYSQGIHEQYF.

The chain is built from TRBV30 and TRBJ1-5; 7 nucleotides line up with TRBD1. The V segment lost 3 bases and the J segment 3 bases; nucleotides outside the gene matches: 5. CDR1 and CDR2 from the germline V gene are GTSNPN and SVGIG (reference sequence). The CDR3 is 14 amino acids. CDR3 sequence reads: CAWRGQSINQPQHF. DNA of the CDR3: TGTGCCTGGAGGGGACAGAGCATCAATCAGCCCCAGCATTTT.

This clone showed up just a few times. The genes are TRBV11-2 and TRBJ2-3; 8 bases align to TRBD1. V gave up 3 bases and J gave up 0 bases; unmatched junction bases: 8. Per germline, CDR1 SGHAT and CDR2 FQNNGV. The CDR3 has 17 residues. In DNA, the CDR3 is TGTGCCAGCAGCTTCAGGGGGCGTGGGGCTAGCACAGATACGCAGTATTTT. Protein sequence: CASSFRGRGASTDTQYF. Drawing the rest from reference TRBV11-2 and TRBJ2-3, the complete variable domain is EAGVAQSPRYKIIEKRQSVAFWCNPISGHATLYWYQQILGQGPKLLIQFQNNGVVDDSQLPKDRFSAERLKGVDSTLKIQPAKLEDSAVYLCASSFRGRGASTDTQYFGPGTRLTVL.

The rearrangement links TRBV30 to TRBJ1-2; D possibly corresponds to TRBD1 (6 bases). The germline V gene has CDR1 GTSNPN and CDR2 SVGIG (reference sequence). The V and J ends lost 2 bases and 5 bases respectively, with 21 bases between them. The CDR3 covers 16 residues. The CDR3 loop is CAWSLVWTALSYGYTF. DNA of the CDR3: TGTGCCTGGAGTCTAGTTTGGACAGCCCTATCTTATGGCTACACCTTC.

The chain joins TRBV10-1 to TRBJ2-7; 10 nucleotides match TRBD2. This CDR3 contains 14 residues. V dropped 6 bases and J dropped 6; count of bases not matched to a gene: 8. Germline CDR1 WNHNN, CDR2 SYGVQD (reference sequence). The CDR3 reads CASSPSGGRSEQYF. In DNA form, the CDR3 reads TGCGCCAGCAGCCCTAGCGGGGGTCGCTCCGAGCAGTACTTC.

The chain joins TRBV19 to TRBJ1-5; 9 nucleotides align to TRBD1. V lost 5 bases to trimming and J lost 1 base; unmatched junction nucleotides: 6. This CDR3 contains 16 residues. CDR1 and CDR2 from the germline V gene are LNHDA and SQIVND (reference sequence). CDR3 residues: CASSLKQGASNQPQHF. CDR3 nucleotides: TGTGCCAGTAGTTTGAAACAGGGGGCCAGCAATCAGCCCCAGCATTTT.

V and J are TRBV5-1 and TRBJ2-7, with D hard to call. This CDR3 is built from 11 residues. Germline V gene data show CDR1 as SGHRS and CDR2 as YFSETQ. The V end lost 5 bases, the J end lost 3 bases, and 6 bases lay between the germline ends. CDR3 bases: TGCGCCAGCAGGGGCAACTACGAGCAGTACTTC. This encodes CASRGNYEQYF.

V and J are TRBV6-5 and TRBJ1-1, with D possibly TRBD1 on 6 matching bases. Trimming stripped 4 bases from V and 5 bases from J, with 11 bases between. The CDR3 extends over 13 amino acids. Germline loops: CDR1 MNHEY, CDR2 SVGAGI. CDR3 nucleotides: TGTGCCAGCAGTTTAGGGGGGGGTACTGAAGCTTTCTTT. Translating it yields CASSLGGGTEAFF.

The CDR3 region has the DNA TGTGCCAGCTCACCACGGAGTCGCCAGGCCCTTACGGGAAGCAATCAGCCCCAGCATTTT. It encodes CASSPRSRQALTGSNQPQHF. The gene calls are TRBV18 and TRBJ1-5; no definite D call. Trimming took 1 base from V and 1 from J, leaving 23 bases between them. The germline gives CDR1 KGHSH, CDR2 LQKENI. The CDR3 loop spans 20 amino acids.

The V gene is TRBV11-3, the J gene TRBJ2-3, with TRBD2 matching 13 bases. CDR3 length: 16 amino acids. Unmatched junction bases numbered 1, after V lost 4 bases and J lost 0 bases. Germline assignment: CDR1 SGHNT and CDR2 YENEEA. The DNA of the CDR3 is TGTGCCAGCAGCTCGGGACTAGCGGGGAGCACAGATACGCAGTATTTT. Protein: CASSSGLAGSTDTQYF.

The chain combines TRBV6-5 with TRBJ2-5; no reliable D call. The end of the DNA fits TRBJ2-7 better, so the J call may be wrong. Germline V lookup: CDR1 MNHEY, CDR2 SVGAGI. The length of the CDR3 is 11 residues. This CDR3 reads CASSYHYEQYF. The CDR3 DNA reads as TGTGCCAGCAGTTACCATTACGAGCAGTACTTC.

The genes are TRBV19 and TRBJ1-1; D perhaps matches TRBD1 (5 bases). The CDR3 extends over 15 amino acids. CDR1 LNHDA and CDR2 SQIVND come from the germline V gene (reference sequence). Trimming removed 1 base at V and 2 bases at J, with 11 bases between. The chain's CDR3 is CASSIGGGTNTEAFF. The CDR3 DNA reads TGTGCCAGTAGTATAGGGGGGGGGACTAACACTGAAGCTTTCTTT.